Reported below is one T cell receptor beta chain. Sequencing used immunoSEQ multiplex PCR; TCRdb keeps in-frame clones, though not all of them. The listing contains some 180,000 clones. The entry originates in a study of control samples from healthy donors and cancer patients. J lost 2 bases, V lost 1 base, and 9 bases had no gene match. The CDR3 loop spans 17 amino acids. Germline loops: CDR1 SGDLS, CDR2 YYNGEE. This clonotype was sampled from a woman aged 25-40 years in good health. Sequencing used blood. V and J are TRBV9 and TRBJ1-3; 7 bases fit TRBD1. The CDR3 here is CASSVYGGTGAGNTIYF. As DNA, the CDR3 is TGTGCCAGCAGCGTATATGGGGGCACAGGGGCTGGAAACACCATATATTTT.